The clone carrying this T cell receptor beta chain was counted a few times. Its antigen remains unknown. These data belong to a study of beta chain features in type 1 diabetes. Study-wide points: A potential influence of HLA type upon TCRB rearrangement remained unresolved herein.

Germline V gene sequence: CDR1 LNHDA, CDR2 SQIVND (reference sequence). Trimming shortened V by 5 bases and J by 4 bases, and 12 bases separated the two germline ends. The CDR3 runs 14 residues. Sequencing targeted expressed TCRB transcripts, as all isolated RNA had been reverse transcribed. Measured with immunoSEQ multiplex PCR; TCRdb has only the in-frame clones, and not every one. The table records 120,000 to 150,000 clones, 10% of them present only once. Material for sequencing was naive CD4+ T cells from blood. The chain couples TRBV19 to TRBJ1-5; D not certain. The sequence came from a man between 18 and 35 years old in good health. This CDR3 is CASSGREANQPQHF. The CDR3 DNA reads as TGTGCCAGTAGTGGCCGGGAAGCTAATCAGCCCCAGCATTTT.